The 18 T cell receptor beta chains presented below share a single source sample, sequenced in a study of PD-1 blockade in classical Hodgkin lymphoma (dated by TCRdb to between 2020 and 2021). The time point tag for this specimen amounts to: cycle 1 day 1 (C1D1), immediately before nivolumab initiation. All trial patients had relapsed after autologous stem cell transplantation, with cohorts A, B and C differing in prior brentuximab vedotin exposure. The library came from the immunoSEQ multiplex PCR assay. Not all clones reach the TCRdb copy of this immuneACCESS table, which keeps in-frame sequences only. Checked studies attribute under half of the gap to unresolved V genes and leave the rest unexplained. Recorded for this sample are 55,000 to 65,000 clones; roughly nine tenths of them occurred a single time. The ten largest clones capture over 14% of the sample. The material was peripheral blood mononuclear cells (PBMCs), obtained at baseline. The receptors come from a human donor with classical Hodgkin lymphoma.

V usage is TRBV5-1 and J usage is TRBJ2-5, with 7 positions matching TRBD2. The V and J ends lost 2 bases and 2 bases, in that order; junction bases with no gene match: 9. Germline CDR1 and CDR2: SGHRS and YFSETQ. The CDR3 is 16 amino acids. The CDR3 loop is CASSFSSGLQQETQYF. The CDR3 DNA reads as TGCGCCAGCAGCTTTTCTAGCGGTTTACAACAAGAGACCCAGTACTTC.

The chain carries TRBV6-5 and TRBJ1-5; D is unresolved. CDR3 size: 13 residues. In germline, CDR1 is MNHEY, CDR2 SVGAGI. Trimming left V 2 bases short and J 4 bases short, with 6 bases between. CDR3 sequence: CASSYGWNQPQHF. In DNA form, the CDR3 reads TGTGCCAGCAGTTACGGGTGGAATCAGCCCCAGCATTTT.

This rearrangement joins TRBV6-5 to TRBJ1-1; possibly TRBD1 for D (6 bases). The ends were cut back, 6 bases at V and 10 bases at J, with 18 bases in the middle. Germline V gene sequence: CDR1 MNHEY, CDR2 SVGAGI. The CDR3 is made up of 13 amino acids. The CDR3 sequence is CASRLEQGGVAFF. CDR3 in DNA: TGTGCCAGCAGACTAGAACAGGGAGGAGTAGCTTTCTTT.

V usage is TRBV6-6 and J usage is TRBJ2-1; TRBD1 might be the D (6 bases). Germline V CDR1 and CDR2: MNHNY, SVGAGI (reference sequence). Trimming took off 5 bases at V and 5 bases at J, with 10 bases between the two ends. The CDR3 covers 13 residues. In nucleotides, the CDR3 is TGTGCCAGCAGTCCTACAGGGAACAATGAGCAGTTCTTC. Protein sequence: CASSPTGNNEQFF.

The gene calls are TRBV27 and TRBJ1-2; TRBD1 aligns across 7 bases. Germline CDR1 is MNHEY and CDR2 is SMNVEV (reference sequence). Losses at the gene ends were 5 bases for V and 4 bases for J; bases not matched to a gene: 7. This CDR3 comprises 14 residues. CDR3 in DNA: TGTGCCAGCAGTCCCAGACAGGGCCCCTATGGCTACACCTTC. Residues: CASSPRQGPYGYTF.

The rearrangement links TRBV7-6 to TRBJ2-1; 11 nucleotides match TRBD2. The CDR3 totals 17 residues. The V segment lost 5 bases and the J segment 7 bases; nucleotides outside the gene matches: 13. The germline V gene has CDR1 SGHVS and CDR2 FNYEAQ. CDR3 in DNA: TGTGCCAGCAGCGGTCTAGCGGGGGGATGTGCGAGGAATGAGCAGTTCTTC. It translates to CASSGLAGGCARNEQFF.

This clone was found once. The chain carries TRBV7-9 and TRBJ1-4; D not resolved. Germline values: CDR1 SEHNR, CDR2 FQNEAQ (reference sequence). V shed 1 base and J shed 4 bases, with 10 bases lying between them. This CDR3 comprises 15 residues. CDR3 residues: CASSLEGLFNEKLFF. The CDR3 DNA sequence: TGTGCCAGCAGCTTAGAGGGCCTCTTTAATGAAAAACTGTTTTTT.

This rearrangement joins TRBV6-5 to TRBJ2-1, with D possibly TRBD1 on 6 matching bases. Deletions cut 3 bases from V and 6 bases from J, with 18 bases between. The CDR3 loop spans 16 amino acids. The germline V gene has CDR1 MNHEY and CDR2 SVGAGI. As DNA, the CDR3 is TGTGCCAGCAGTTATGGGAGCTACAGGGTAGGCAATGAGCAGTTCTTC. As protein: CASSYGSYRVGNEQFF.

This chain connects TRBV9 to TRBJ2-4; unclear D gene. CDR3 length: 15 residues. CDR1 is SGDLS, CDR2 YYNGEE, per germline. Trimming pared 0 bases from V and 6 bases from J, leaving 13 bases between. The CDR3 sequence is CASSVAHSRLNIQYF. For the CDR3, the DNA is TGTGCCAGCAGCGTAGCTCACAGCCGCCTAAACATTCAGTACTTC.

The chain combines TRBV27 with TRBJ2-7; D ambiguous. The germline V and J ends were trimmed by 6 bases and 3 bases, with 3 bases remaining between them. The CDR3 has 10 residues. Germline CDR1 reads MNHEY; CDR2 reads SMNVEV (reference sequence). CDR3 coding DNA: TGTGCCAGCAGCCTCTACGAGCAGTACTTC. Its protein product is CASSLYEQYF.

This clone was seen just once. The J gene is TRBJ2-4, the V gene TRBV15; a weak D match, TRBD1 (5 bases). Per the germline V gene, CDR1 is LNHNV and CDR2 is YYDKDF (reference sequence). CDR3 length: 17 amino acids. The ends were cut back, 1 base at V and 0 bases at J, with 13 bases in the middle. The chain's CDR3 is CATSRGRGYEAKNIQYF. CDR3 DNA: TGTGCCACCAGCAGAGGTAGGGGTTACGAAGCCAAAAACATTCAGTACTTC.

The CDR3 DNA follows: TGTGCCAGCAGCCAAGAAACAGGGGGGAGCGTCTACGAGCAGTACTTC. It encodes CASSQETGGSVYEQYF. The gene calls are TRBV14 and TRBJ2-7; 8 bases align to TRBD1. The CDR3 has 16 residues. Germline lookup yields CDR1 SGHDN and CDR2 FVKESK. With V trimmed by 0 bases and J by 3 bases, 7 bases remained unmatched.

The chain carries TRBV5-4 and TRBJ2-3; either TRBD1 or TRBD2 may supply D (5 bases each). CDR3 length: 16 residues. Germline V lookup: CDR1 SGHNT, CDR2 YYREEE (reference sequence). V was clipped by 4 bases and J by 0 bases, with 15 bases between them. The CDR3 nucleotides read TGTGCCAGCAGCCTAGCTCGGGGCCCTAGCACAGATACGCAGTATTTT. Encoded protein: CASSLARGPSTDTQYF. Using reference TRBV5-4 and TRBJ2-3 for the parts outside the CDR3, the full variable domain is ETGVTQSPTHLIKTRGQQVTLRCSSQSGHNTVSWYQQALGQGPQFIFQYYREEENGRGNFPPRFSGLQFPNYSSELNVNALELDDSALYLCASSLARGPSTDTQYFGPGTRLTVL.

In its sample, this clone was seen a few times. This rearrangement joins TRBV9 to TRBJ1-1, with 7 nucleotides matching TRBD1. With 8 bases clipped from V and 3 bases from J, the junction kept 10 bases outside the gene matches. This CDR3 spans 14 amino acids. Germline V gives CDR1 SGDLS, CDR2 YYNGEE. CDR3 sequence (DNA): TGTGCCAGACCGGAAACAGGGGTAGACACTGAAGCTTTCTTT. Amino acids: CARPETGVDTEAFF.

V and J are TRBV5-1 and TRBJ1-4; D might be TRBD1 (5 bases). V was pared by 4 bases and J by 5 bases, with 12 bases between. The CDR3 length is 14 residues. Germline-derived CDR1 and CDR2 are SGHRS and YFSETQ. In DNA form, the CDR3 reads TGCGCCAGCAGCCTAGGGAAGGGGAATGAAAAACTGTTTTTT. It encodes CASSLGKGNEKLFF.

This clone appeared a few times. The chain links TRBV5-1 to TRBJ1-2, with D unclear. This CDR3 spans 13 amino acids. Trimming left V 0 bases short and J 4 bases short, with 7 bases between. Germline lookup yields CDR1 SGHRS and CDR2 YFSETQ. The CDR3 here is CASSLGPSYGYTF. The DNA of the CDR3 is TGCGCCAGCAGCTTGGGCCCTAGCTATGGCTACACCTTC.

This clone has just one count. V and J are TRBV6-5 and TRBJ1-5; a weak D match, TRBD1 (5 bases). V lost 0 bases to trimming and J lost 3 bases, with 6 bases between them. CDR1 MNHEY and CDR2 SVGAGI come from the germline V gene. The CDR3 runs 14 residues. CDR3 loop: CASSYSGANQPQHF. The CDR3 DNA is TGTGCCAGCAGTTACTCCGGGGCCAATCAGCCCCAGCATTTT.

The genes are TRBV4-1 and TRBJ2-7; no clear D gene. Trimming shortened V by 4 bases and J by 4 bases, and 5 bases separated the two germline ends. CDR1 and CDR2 from the germline V gene are MGHRA and YSYEKL. This CDR3 has 11 residues. DNA of the CDR3: TGCGCCAGCAGCCTGGGGTACGAGCAGTACTTC. Amino acids: CASSLGYEQYF.